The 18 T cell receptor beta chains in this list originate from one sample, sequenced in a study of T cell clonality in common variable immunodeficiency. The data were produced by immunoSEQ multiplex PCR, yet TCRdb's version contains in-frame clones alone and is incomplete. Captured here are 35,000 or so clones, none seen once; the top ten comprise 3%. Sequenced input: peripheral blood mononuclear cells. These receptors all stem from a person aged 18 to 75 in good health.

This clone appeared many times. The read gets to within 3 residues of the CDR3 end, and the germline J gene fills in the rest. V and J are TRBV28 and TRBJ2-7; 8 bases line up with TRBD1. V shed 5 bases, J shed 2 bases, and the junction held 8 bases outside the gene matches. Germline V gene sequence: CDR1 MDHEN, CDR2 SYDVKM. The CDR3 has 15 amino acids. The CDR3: CASSGPGQAPYEQYF. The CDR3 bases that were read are TGTGCCAGCAGTGGTCCGGGACAGGCCCCCTACGAG. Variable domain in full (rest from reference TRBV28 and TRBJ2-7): DVKVTQSSRYLVKRTGEKVFLECVQDMDHENMFWYRQDPGLGLRLIYFSYDVKMKEKGDIPEGYSVSREKKERFSLILESASTNQTSMYLCASSGPGQAPYEQYFGPGTRLTVT.

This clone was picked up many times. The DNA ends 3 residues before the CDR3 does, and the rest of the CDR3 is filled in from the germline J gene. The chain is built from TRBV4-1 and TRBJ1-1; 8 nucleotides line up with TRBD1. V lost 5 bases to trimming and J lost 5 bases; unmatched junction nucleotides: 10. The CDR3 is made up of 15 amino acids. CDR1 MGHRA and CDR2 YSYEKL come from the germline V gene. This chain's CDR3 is CASSVGQGRKTEAFF. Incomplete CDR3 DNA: TGCGCCAGCAGCGTAGGACAGGGCAGGAAGACTGAA.

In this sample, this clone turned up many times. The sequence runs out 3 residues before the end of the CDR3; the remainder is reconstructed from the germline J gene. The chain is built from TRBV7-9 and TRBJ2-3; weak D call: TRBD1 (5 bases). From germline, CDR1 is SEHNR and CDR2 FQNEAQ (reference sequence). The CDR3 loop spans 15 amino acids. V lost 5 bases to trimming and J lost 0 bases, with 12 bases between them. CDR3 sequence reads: CASSRQTASTDTQYF. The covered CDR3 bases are TGTGCCAGCAGCCGACAGACAGCTAGCACAGATACG.

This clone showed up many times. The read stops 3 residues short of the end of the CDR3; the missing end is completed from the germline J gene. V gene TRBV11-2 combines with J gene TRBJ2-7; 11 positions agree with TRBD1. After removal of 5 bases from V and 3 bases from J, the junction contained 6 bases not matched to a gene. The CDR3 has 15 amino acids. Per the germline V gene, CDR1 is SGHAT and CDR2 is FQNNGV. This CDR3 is CASSPQGQGGYEQYF. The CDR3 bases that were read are TGTGCCAGCAGCCCACAGGGACAGGGGGGCTACGAG.

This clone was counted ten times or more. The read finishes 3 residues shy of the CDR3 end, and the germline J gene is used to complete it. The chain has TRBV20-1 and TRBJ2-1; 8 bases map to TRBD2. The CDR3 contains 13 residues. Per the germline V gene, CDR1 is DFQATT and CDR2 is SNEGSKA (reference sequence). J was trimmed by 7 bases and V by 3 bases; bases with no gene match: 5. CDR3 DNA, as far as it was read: TGCAGTGCTAGCGGAGCGGGAGTAAATGAG. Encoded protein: CSASGAGVNE. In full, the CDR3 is CSASGAGVNEQFF.

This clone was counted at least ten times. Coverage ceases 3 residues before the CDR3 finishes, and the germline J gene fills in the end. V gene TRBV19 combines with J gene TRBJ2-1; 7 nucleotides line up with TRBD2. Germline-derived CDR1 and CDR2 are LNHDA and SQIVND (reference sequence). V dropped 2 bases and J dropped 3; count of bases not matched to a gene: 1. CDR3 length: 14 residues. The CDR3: CASSILADYNEQFF. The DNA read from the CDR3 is TGTGCCAGTAGTATACTAGCGGACTACAATGAG.

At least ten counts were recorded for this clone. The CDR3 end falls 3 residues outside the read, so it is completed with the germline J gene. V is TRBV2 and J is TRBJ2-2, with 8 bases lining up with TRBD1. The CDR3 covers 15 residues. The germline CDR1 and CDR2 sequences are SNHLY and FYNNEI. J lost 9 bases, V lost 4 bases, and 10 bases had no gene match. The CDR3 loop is CASSGQGILSRELFF. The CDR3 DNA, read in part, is TGTGCCAGCAGTGGACAGGGGATCTTGAGCAGGGAG.

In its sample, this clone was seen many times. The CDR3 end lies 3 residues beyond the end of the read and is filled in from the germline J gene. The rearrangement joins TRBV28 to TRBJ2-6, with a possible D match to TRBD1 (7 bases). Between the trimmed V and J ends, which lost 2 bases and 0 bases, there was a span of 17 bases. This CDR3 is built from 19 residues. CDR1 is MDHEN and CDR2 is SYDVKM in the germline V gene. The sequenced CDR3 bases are TGTGCCAGCAGTTTAGGTGCTTACAGGGGACTCTCTGGGGCCAACGTC. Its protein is CASSLGAYRGLSGANV. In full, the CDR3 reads CASSLGAYRGLSGANVLTF.

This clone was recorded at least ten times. CDR3 region: CASSLTGQRNTEAFF. The CDR3 DNA, read in part, is TGTGCCAGCAGCCTGACGGGACAGCGGAACACTGAA. The J gene is TRBJ1-1, the V gene TRBV7-9; 7 nucleotides line up with TRBD1. The read ends 3 residues before the CDR3 terminus; that terminus is restored from the germline J gene. CDR3 size: 15 residues. Trimming took 5 bases from V and 1 from J; bases not matched to a gene: 7. Germline V gene data show CDR1 as SEHNR and CDR2 as FQNEAQ (reference sequence).

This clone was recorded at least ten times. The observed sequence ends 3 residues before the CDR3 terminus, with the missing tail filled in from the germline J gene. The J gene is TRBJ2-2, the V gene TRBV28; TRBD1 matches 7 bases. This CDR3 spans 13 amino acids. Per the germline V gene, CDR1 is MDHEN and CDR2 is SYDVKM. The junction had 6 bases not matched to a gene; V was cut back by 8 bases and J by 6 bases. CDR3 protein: CASRQGWAGELFF. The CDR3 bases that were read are TGTGCCAGCCGACAGGGATGGGCCGGGGAG.

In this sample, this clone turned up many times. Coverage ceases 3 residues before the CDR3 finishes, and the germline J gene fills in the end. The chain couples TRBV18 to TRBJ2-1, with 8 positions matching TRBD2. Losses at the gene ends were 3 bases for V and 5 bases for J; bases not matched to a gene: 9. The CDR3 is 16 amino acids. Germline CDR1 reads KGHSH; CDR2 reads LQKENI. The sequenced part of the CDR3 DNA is TGTGCCAGCTCACCCGCCGGGACTAGGAGCAACAATGAG. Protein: CASSPAGTRSNNE. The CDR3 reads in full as CASSPAGTRSNNEQFF. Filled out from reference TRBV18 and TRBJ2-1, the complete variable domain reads NAGVMQNPRHLVRRRGQEARLRCSPMKGHSHVYWYRQLPEEGLKFMVYLQKENIIDESGMPKERFSAEFPKEGPSILRIQQVVRGDSAAYFCASSPAGTRSNNEQFFGPGTRLTVL.

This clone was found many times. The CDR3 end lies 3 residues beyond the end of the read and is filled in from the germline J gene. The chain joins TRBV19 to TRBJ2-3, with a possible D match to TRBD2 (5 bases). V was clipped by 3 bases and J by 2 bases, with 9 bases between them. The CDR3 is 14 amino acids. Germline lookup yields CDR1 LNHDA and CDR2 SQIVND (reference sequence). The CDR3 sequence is CASSIEGHTDTQYF. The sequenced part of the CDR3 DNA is TGTGCCAGTAGTATTGAGGGCCACACAGATACG.

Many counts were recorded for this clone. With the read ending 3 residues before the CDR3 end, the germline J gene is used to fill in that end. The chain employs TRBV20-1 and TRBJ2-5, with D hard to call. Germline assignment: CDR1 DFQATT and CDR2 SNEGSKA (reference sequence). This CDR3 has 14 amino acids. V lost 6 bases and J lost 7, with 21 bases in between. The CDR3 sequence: CSAPHQLSRGTQYF. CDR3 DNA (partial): TGCAGTGCCCCGCACCAACTGAGCCGCGGGACC.

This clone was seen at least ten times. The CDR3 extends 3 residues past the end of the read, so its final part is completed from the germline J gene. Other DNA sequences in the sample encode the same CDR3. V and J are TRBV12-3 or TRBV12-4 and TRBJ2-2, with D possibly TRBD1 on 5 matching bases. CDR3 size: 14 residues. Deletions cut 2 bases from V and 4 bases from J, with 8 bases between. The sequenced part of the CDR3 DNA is TGTGCCAGCAGTTTACGGACACCCACCGGGGAG. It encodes CASSLRTPTGE. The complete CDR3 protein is CASSLRTPTGELFF.

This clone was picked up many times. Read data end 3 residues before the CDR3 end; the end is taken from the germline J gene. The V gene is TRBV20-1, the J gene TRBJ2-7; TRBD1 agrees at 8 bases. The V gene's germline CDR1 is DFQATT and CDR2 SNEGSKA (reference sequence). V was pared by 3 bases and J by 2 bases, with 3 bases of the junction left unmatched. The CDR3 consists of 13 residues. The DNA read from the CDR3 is TGCAGTGCTAGTGGGACAGGTCCCTACGAG. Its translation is CSASGTGPYE. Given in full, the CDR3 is CSASGTGPYEQYF.

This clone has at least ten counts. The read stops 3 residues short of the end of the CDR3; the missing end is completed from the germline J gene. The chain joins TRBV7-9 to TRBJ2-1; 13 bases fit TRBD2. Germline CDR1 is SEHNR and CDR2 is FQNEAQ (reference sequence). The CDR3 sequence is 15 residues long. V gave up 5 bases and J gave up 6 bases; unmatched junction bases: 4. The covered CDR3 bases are TGTGCCAGCAGCCCGGGGACTAGCGGGACCAATGAG. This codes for CASSPGTSGTNE. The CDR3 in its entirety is CASSPGTSGTNEQFF.

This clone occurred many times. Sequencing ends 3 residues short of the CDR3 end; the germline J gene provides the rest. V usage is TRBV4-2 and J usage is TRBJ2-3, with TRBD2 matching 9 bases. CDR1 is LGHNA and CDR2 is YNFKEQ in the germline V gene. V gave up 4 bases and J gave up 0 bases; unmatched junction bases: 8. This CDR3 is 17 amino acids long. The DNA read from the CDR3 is TGTGCCAGCAGCCCTGCGACTAGCGGTATAAGCACAGATACG. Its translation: CASSPATSGISTDT. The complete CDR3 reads CASSPATSGISTDTQYF.

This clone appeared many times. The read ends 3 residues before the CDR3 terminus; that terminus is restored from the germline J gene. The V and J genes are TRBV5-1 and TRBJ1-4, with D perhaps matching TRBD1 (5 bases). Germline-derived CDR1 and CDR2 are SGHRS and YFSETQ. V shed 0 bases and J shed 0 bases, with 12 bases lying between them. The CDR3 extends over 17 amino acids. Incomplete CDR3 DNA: TGCGCCAGCAGCTTGGTTGCCCAGGGAACAACTAATGAAAAA. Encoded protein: CASSLVAQGTTNEK. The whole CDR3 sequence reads CASSLVAQGTTNEKLFF. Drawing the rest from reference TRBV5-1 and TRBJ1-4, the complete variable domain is KAGVTQTPRYLIKTRGQQVTLSCSPISGHRSVSWYQQTPGQGLQFLFEYFSETQRNKGNFPGRFSGRQFSNSRSEMNVSTLELGDSALYLCASSLVAQGTTNEKLFFGSGTQLSVL.